The 27 T cell receptor beta chains listed next were all sequenced from one sample in a study of control samples from healthy donors and cancer patients. Data came from immunoSEQ multiplex PCR; TCRdb stores just in-frame clones and leaves some out. The table has approximately 49,000 clones, about 86% seen once. Sequenced material: PBMCs. The receptors here all came from a woman in her forties or fifties with lung cancer.

This clone was counted once. The junction departs from the called germline gene at one end, perhaps through a read error. The rearrangement links TRBV4-2 to TRBJ2-3; the match to TRBD2 covers 9 bases. The CDR3 has 17 residues. Germline values: CDR1 LGHNA, CDR2 YNFKEQ. CDR3 nucleotide sequence: TGTGTCAGCAGCCAAGACCCTAGCGGGGATACCACAGATACGCAGTATTTT. As protein: CVSSQDPSGDTTDTQYF.

The chain uses TRBV6-5 and TRBJ1-1, with 12 nucleotides matching TRBD1. CDR1 is MNHEY, CDR2 SVGAGI, per germline. The CDR3 sequence is 14 residues long. V was clipped by 4 bases and J by 10 bases; unmatched bases: 7. CDR3 protein: CASSSGQGARGAFF. In nucleotides, the CDR3 is TGTGCCAGCAGTTCGGGACAGGGGGCGCGGGGAGCTTTCTTT.

The chain links TRBV15 to TRBJ1-1; D unresolved. V was shortened by 0 bases and J by 1 base, with 6 bases between the two germline ends. From germline, CDR1 is LNHNV and CDR2 YYDKDF (reference sequence). The CDR3 covers 14 residues. The CDR3 DNA follows: TGTGCCACCAGCAGAGATAGAGGGAACACTGAAGCTTTCTTT. This gives the protein CATSRDRGNTEAFF.

This clone was counted once. The chain combines TRBV28 with TRBJ2-7, with 7 bases fitting TRBD1. The trim removed 6 bases at V and 0 bases at J, leaving 8 bases unmatched. Germline CDR1 is MDHEN and CDR2 is SYDVKM. The CDR3 runs 15 residues. The CDR3 nucleotides read TGTGCCAGCAGCAATCCCCAGGGGGTCTCCTACGAGCAGTACTTC. Residues: CASSNPQGVSYEQYF.

The J gene is TRBJ2-6, the V gene TRBV9; TRBD1 is a possible D gene (6 bases). Trimming pared 2 bases from V and 2 bases from J, leaving 11 bases between. Germline CDR1 reads SGDLS; CDR2 reads YYNGEE. The CDR3 is 16 amino acids. The CDR3 is CASSVQQGAGANVLTF. For the CDR3, the DNA is TGTGCCAGCAGCGTGCAACAGGGTGCTGGGGCCAACGTCCTGACTTTC.

The V gene is TRBV6-2 or TRBV6-3, the J gene TRBJ2-7; D ambiguous. The CDR3 runs to 14 residues. Germline-derived CDR1 and CDR2 are MNHEY and SVGEGT. The V and J ends lost 0 bases and 6 bases respectively, with 12 bases between them. The CDR3 nucleotides are TGTGCCAGCAGTTACTCCAGGAAAGAAAGCGAGCAGTACTTC. As protein: CASSYSRKESEQYF.

The V and J genes are TRBV6-5 and TRBJ2-7; weak D call: TRBD1 (6 bases). This CDR3 has 14 residues. Trimming left V 6 bases short and J 1 base short, with 13 bases between. Germline lookup yields CDR1 MNHEY and CDR2 SVGAGI. The CDR3 DNA sequence: TGTGCCAGCAGCCCAATACAGGGATCCTACGAGCAGTACTTC. Translation gives CASSPIQGSYEQYF.

V usage is TRBV7-9 and J usage is TRBJ2-5, with unresolved D. The CDR3 is 11 amino acids. V was trimmed by 4 bases and J by 2 bases, leaving 2 bases between them. CDR1 is SEHNR, CDR2 FQNEAQ, per germline (reference sequence). CDR3 in DNA: TGTGCCAGCAGCTCGCAAGAGACCCAGTACTTC. Its protein is CASSSQETQYF.

V and J are TRBV6-2 or TRBV6-3 and TRBJ2-3, with D possibly matching TRBD1 (7 bases). This CDR3 is 16 amino acids long. With 0 bases removed from V and 3 bases from J, the gap between germline ends came to 13 bases. Germline V CDR1 and CDR2: MNHEY, SVGEGT. The CDR3 sequence: CASSYSGRGETDTQYF. The CDR3 DNA is TGTGCCAGCAGTTACTCGGGCAGGGGGGAGACAGATACGCAGTATTTT.

V and J are TRBV24-1 and TRBJ2-3; the D call may be TRBD1 or TRBD2 (5 bases each). The V end was cut by 3 bases, the J end by 0 bases, with 12 bases between. CDR3 length: 16 amino acids. Germline loops: CDR1 KGHDR, CDR2 SFDVKD. CDR3 DNA: TGTGCCACCAGTGATAGAGGGACGGACAGCACAGATACGCAGTATTTT. Its protein product is CATSDRGTDSTDTQYF.

The V and J genes are TRBV7-9 and TRBJ1-2; D unclear. V was cut by 6 bases and J by 1 base, with 9 bases left in between. The germline V gene has CDR1 SEHNR and CDR2 FQNEAQ (reference sequence). The CDR3 loop spans 13 amino acids. The CDR3 DNA follows: TGTGCCAGCAGAATGGATCATAACTATGGCTACACCTTC. Its protein is CASRMDHNYGYTF.

V gene TRBV27 combines with J gene TRBJ1-1; 9 bases agree with TRBD1. The CDR3 runs to 15 residues. Germline loops: CDR1 MNHEY, CDR2 SMNVEV (reference sequence). V lost 7 bases, J lost 1 base, and 7 bases stayed unmatched. Here the CDR3 reads CASKFGQGRNTEAFF. The CDR3 region has the DNA TGTGCCAGCAAGTTCGGACAGGGGAGGAACACTGAAGCTTTCTTT.

This clone has only one observation. This chain joins TRBV15 and TRBJ1-2; TRBD1 is a possible D gene (5 bases). V lost 3 bases to trimming and J lost 7 bases, with 18 bases between them. This CDR3 is 15 amino acids long. Germline V gene lookup returns CDR1 LNHNV and CDR2 YYDKDF (reference sequence). The CDR3 loop is CATSRGRAATSGYTF. The DNA for the CDR3 is TGTGCCACCAGCAGGGGACGGGCCGCCACGTCTGGCTACACCTTC.

This clone was picked up a small number of times. The gene calls are TRBV5-1 and TRBJ1-2; 7 bases are shared with TRBD1. The CDR3 extends over 15 amino acids. J was trimmed by 3 bases and V by 2 bases; bases with no gene match: 7. Germline V lookup: CDR1 SGHRS, CDR2 YFSETQ. The CDR3 here is CASSLVTGPYYGYTF. The CDR3 nucleotides read TGCGCCAGCAGCTTAGTGACAGGGCCCTACTATGGCTACACCTTC.

The gene calls are TRBV7-2 and TRBJ2-7; 10 bases match TRBD2. Germline CDR1 reads SGHTA; CDR2 reads FQGNSA. V was pared by 1 base and J by 6 bases, with 6 bases of the junction left unmatched. The CDR3 loop spans 15 amino acids. The CDR3 loop reads CASSLGAGGASEQYF. The DNA for the CDR3 is TGTGCCAGCAGCTTAGGAGCGGGGGGGGCCTCCGAGCAGTACTTC.

The chain carries TRBV19 and TRBJ2-4, with a possible D match to TRBD2 (6 bases). Trimming removed 3 bases at V and 6 bases at J, with 6 bases between. This CDR3 contains 12 residues. Germline V gene data show CDR1 as LNHDA and CDR2 as SQIVND (reference sequence). This CDR3 is CASSIGGNIQYF. As DNA, the CDR3 is TGTGCCAGTAGTATCGGGGGAAACATTCAGTACTTC.

This clone was observed a handful of times. CDR3 sequence (DNA): TGTGCCAGCAGTAGCGGGGGGGCTGGGACCGGGGAGCTGTTTTTT. It is translated as CASSSGGAGTGELFF. V gene TRBV6-5 combines with J gene TRBJ2-2; TRBD2 matches at 10 bases. This CDR3 is 15 amino acids long. The V segment lost 5 bases and the J segment 5 bases; nucleotides outside the gene matches: 5. The germline CDR1 and CDR2 sequences are MNHEY and SVGAGI.

The chain employs TRBV5-4 and TRBJ1-2; no clear D gene. The CDR3 is 15 amino acids. V was trimmed by 0 bases and J by 2 bases, leaving 11 bases between them. Germline CDR1 and CDR2: SGHNT and YYREEE (reference sequence). For the CDR3, the DNA is TGTGCCAGCAGCTTGGTTGGCAGGCCCAACTATGGCTACACCTTC. Translating it yields CASSLVGRPNYGYTF.

This clone was seen only once. V and J are TRBV5-1 and TRBJ1-5; D uncertain. The CDR3 has 15 amino acids. Per the germline V gene, CDR1 is SGHRS and CDR2 is YFSETQ. V lost 0 bases and J 3 bases, leaving 10 bases between the germline ends. This chain's CDR3 is CASSLGLRDNQPQHF. The CDR3 region has the DNA TGCGCCAGCAGCTTGGGCCTTAGGGACAATCAGCCCCAGCATTTT.

The chain uses TRBV19 and TRBJ1-5, with 9 bases identical to TRBD1. Trimming cost V 4 bases and J 4 bases; bases outside gene matches: 2. In germline, CDR1 is LNHDA, CDR2 SQIVND (reference sequence). This CDR3 spans 14 amino acids. This CDR3 is CASSRTGDNQPQHF. Written as DNA, the CDR3 is TGTGCCAGTAGTAGGACAGGGGATAATCAGCCCCAGCATTTT.

A single count supports this clone. The chain employs TRBV6-7 and TRBJ1-5; 8 bases are shared with TRBD1. TRBV6-7 is assigned to the ORF class and has an uncertain function. The CDR3 has 17 residues. J lost 3 bases, V lost 2 bases, and 9 bases had no gene match. This chain's CDR3 is CASSYPDGQGNNQPQHF. CDR3 DNA: TGTGCCAGCAGTTACCCAGACGGACAGGGTAACAATCAGCCCCAGCATTTT.

A single count supports this clone. The chain uses TRBV30 and TRBJ1-1; TRBD1 agrees at 7 bases. Trimming took 4 bases from V and 7 from J; bases not matched to a gene: 6. Germline V CDR1 and CDR2: GTSNPN, SVGIG (reference sequence). This CDR3 is built from 12 residues. The chain's CDR3 is CAWNTGAREAFF. Written as DNA, the CDR3 is TGTGCCTGGAACACAGGGGCGCGTGAAGCTTTCTTT.

The genes are TRBV11-2 and TRBJ1-2; D perhaps matches TRBD1 (5 bases). CDR3 size: 14 residues. Germline-derived CDR1 and CDR2 are SGHAT and FQNNGV. V was shortened by 4 bases and J by 4 bases, with 13 bases between the two germline ends. Here the CDR3 reads CASSSGTTGYGYTF. The DNA of the CDR3 is TGTGCCAGCAGCTCCGGGACGACGGGCTATGGCTACACCTTC.

V gene TRBV5-1 combines with J gene TRBJ1-5; no definite D call. V lost 0 bases to trimming and J lost 0 bases, with 7 bases between them. The CDR3 is made up of 15 amino acids. Germline CDR1 SGHRS, CDR2 YFSETQ. As DNA, the CDR3 is TGCGCCAGCAGCTTGGACGGAGCTAGCAATCAGCCCCAGCATTTT. Protein sequence: CASSLDGASNQPQHF.

The chain employs TRBV9 and TRBJ2-6, with 7 bases that match TRBD1. The CDR3 length is 18 residues. The V gene end was trimmed by 5 bases and the J gene end by 0 bases; junction bases not matched to a gene: 11. CDR1 and CDR2 from the germline V gene are SGDLS and YYNGEE. The CDR3 nucleotides are TGTGCCAGCAGTTCCGGGACAGTGATTTTCTCTGGGGCCAACGTCCTGACTTTC. Translated, it gives CASSSGTVIFSGANVLTF.

The V call is TRBV4-1, the J call TRBJ1-2; 8 bases agree with TRBD1. Germline V lookup: CDR1 MGHRA, CDR2 YSYEKL. V shed 0 bases and J 4 bases; nucleotides not matched to a gene: 7. The CDR3 has 16 residues. In DNA form, the CDR3 reads TGCGCCAGCAGCCAAGATACCCAGGGGGCGCTCTATGGCTACACCTTC. It yields the protein CASSQDTQGALYGYTF.

Comments on this clone: Other DNA sequences in the sample encode the same CDR3. The chain couples TRBV30 to TRBJ1-3, with 7 bases aligning to TRBD1. In germline, CDR1 is GTSNPN, CDR2 SVGIG (reference sequence). With 2 bases clipped from V and 0 bases from J, the junction kept 4 bases outside the gene matches. The CDR3 length is 15 residues. This chain's CDR3 is CAWSRDSGSGNTIYF. CDR3 DNA sequence: TGTGCCTGGAGTCGGGACAGCGGCTCTGGAAACACCATATATTTT.